A selection of T cell receptor beta chains follows, all from one sample in a study of OX40 agonist ivuxolimab in advanced cancers. Repertoires were generated with immunoSEQ multiplex PCR, while TCRdb's copy carries only in-frame clones and drops some. The table includes over 25,000 clones, 81% detected once. This specimen consisted of CD4+ or CD8+ T cells sorted from blood, obtained in a trial of the OX40 agonist ivuxolimab. The receptors shown here come from an adult with an advanced solid tumor such as melanoma, head and neck, liver or kidney cancer. The CDR3 runs from the conserved cysteine through the conserved F or W. A D gene is named only where the DNA matches it firmly. Clone size is stated in some rows and not others, as once, few, many or a class when expanded.

j_gene	abundance	d_gene	v_gene	CDR3aa	CDR3nt
TRBJ2-1	medium-sized	TRBD2	TRBV7-6	CASSFSSGSNEQFF	TGTGCCAGCAGCTTCTCTAGCGGGAGCAATGAGCAGTTCTTC
TRBJ2-1	-	TRBD2	TRBV9	CASSVTSGSPWDEQFF	TGTGCCAGCAGCGTAACTAGCGGGAGCCCCTGGGATGAGCAGTTCTTC
TRBJ1-3	-	-	TRBV9	CASSPREGRNTIYF	TGTGCCAGCAGCCCCCGGGAGGGTAGAAACACCATATATTTT
TRBJ2-1	-	-	TRBV10-2	CASSELEYNEQFF	TGCGCCAGCAGTGAACTGGAGTACAATGAGCAGTTCTTC
TRBJ2-5	-	-	TRBV11-2	CASSSYLGQLQETQYF	TGTGCCAGCAGCTCCTACCTCGGACAGCTCCAAGAGACCCAGTACTTC
TRBJ1-5	few	-	TRBV7-9	CASSPGAVWQPQHF	TGTGCCAGCAGCCCGGGGGCAGTGTGGCAGCCCCAGCATTTT
TRBJ2-7	-	-	TRBV7-9	CASVGGDSYEQYF	TGTGCCAGCGTGGGCGGGGACTCCTACGAGCAGTACTTC
TRBJ1-2	-	-	TRBV28	CASSLGGHYGYTF	TGTGCCAGCAGTTTAGGAGGGCACTATGGCTACACCTTC
TRBJ2-1	-	TRBD1	TRBV4-2	CASSHLGQYNEQFF	TGTGCCAGCAGCCACCTGGGACAGTACAATGAGCAGTTCTTC
TRBJ1-1	-	TRBD1	TRBV4-1	CASSQERGGPNTEAFF	TGCGCCAGCAGCCAAGAAAGAGGGGGCCCGAACACTGAAGCTTTCTTT
TRBJ2-7	-	-	TRBV19	CASSILPLGEQYF	TGTGCCAGTAGTATACTTCCTTTAGGTGAGCAGTACTTC
TRBJ2-5	-	-	TRBV2	CAISEGFKETQYF	TGTGCCATCTCCGAGGGGTTTAAAGAGACCCAGTACTTC
TRBJ1-1	-	-	TRBV5-4	CASSSQGLGTEAFF	TGTGCCAGCAGCAGTCAGGGATTGGGGACTGAAGCTTTCTTT
TRBJ2-7	-	-	TRBV28	CASRTHRDGAYEQYF	TGTGCCAGCAGGACACACAGGGATGGGGCCTACGAGCAGTACTTC
TRBJ2-5	-	TRBD1	TRBV12-5	CASGFNPGTENQETQYF	TGTGCTAGTGGTTTTAACCCCGGGACAGAAAACCAAGAGACCCAGTACTTC
TRBJ1-1	-	-	TRBV6-1	CAGQQGLNTEAFF	TGTGCCGGGCAACAGGGATTGAACACTGAAGCTTTCTTT
TRBJ2-3	few	TRBD2	TRBV27	CASSFLAGSTDTQYF	TGTGCCAGCAGTTTCCTAGCGGGATCCACAGATACGCAGTATTTT
TRBJ1-2	-	-	TRBV18	CASSFQRDIRFYGYTF	TGTGCCAGCTCTTTTCAACGGGACATACGATTCTATGGCTACACCTTC
TRBJ2-7	-	-	TRBV6-5	CASSYTGTFSEQYF	TGTGCCAGCAGCTACACCGGGACATTCAGCGAGCAGTACTTC
TRBJ1-2	few	-	TRBV5-4	CASSTQGRGYGYTF	TGTGCCAGCAGCACCCAGGGAAGAGGCTATGGCTACACCTTC
TRBJ1-5	-	-	TRBV10-3	CAISEKYWQGNQPQHF	TGTGCCATCAGTGAAAAATATTGGCAGGGCAATCAGCCCCAGCATTTT
TRBJ1-5	-	TRBD1	TRBV2	CASSDWAGGDQPQHF	TGTGCCAGCAGTGATTGGGCAGGGGGCGATCAGCCCCAGCATTTT
TRBJ2-1	-	TRBD2	TRBV19	CASSMSGGNYNEQFF	TGTGCCAGTAGTATGAGCGGGGGTAACTACAATGAGCAGTTCTTC
TRBJ1-2	-	-	TRBV5-6	CASTALATVANYGYTF	TGTGCCAGCACCGCCCTCGCGACAGTAGCTAACTATGGCTACACCTTC
TRBJ1-2	-	-	TRBV2	CASSDARLGYTF	TGTGCCAGCAGTGACGCCAGGCTGGGCTACACCTTC
TRBJ2-3	-	TRBD1	TRBV7-3	CASSYRTGHTDTQYF	TGTGCCAGCAGCTACCGGACAGGACACACAGATACGCAGTATTTT
TRBJ2-1	-	-	TRBV9	CASSVEGAPSTISYNEQFF	TGTGCCAGCAGCGTAGAAGGGGCCCCTAGCACGATCTCCTACAATGAGCAGTTCTTC
TRBJ2-7	-	-	TRBV27	CASSFGGDEQYF	TGTGCCAGCAGTTTTGGGGGAGACGAGCAGTACTTC
TRBJ2-3	-	TRBD2	TRBV4-1	CASSPRVAGGGDTQYF	TGCGCCAGCAGCCCTCGGGTGGCGGGGGGTGGAGATACGCAGTATTTT
TRBJ2-2	-	TRBD1	TRBV5-1	CASSPKQGYTGELFF	TGCGCCAGCAGCCCTAAACAGGGGTACACCGGGGAGCTGTTTTTT
TRBJ2-7	-	TRBD2	TRBV9	CASSGGTSGAYEQYF	TGTGCCAGCAGCGGGGGGACTAGCGGCGCCTACGAGCAGTACTTC
TRBJ1-1	-	-	TRBV6-1	CASSDPDTPLVLNTEAFF	TGTGCCAGCAGTGACCCCGACACCCCCCTGGTGTTGAACACTGAAGCTTTCTTT
TRBJ1-3	-	-	TRBV19	CASSIIGGVGNTIYF	TGTGCCAGTAGTATAATCGGAGGGGTTGGAAACACCATATATTTT
TRBJ2-5	-	-	TRBV7-9	CASSLVEGPRGETQYF	TGTGCCAGCAGCTTAGTAGAGGGGCCCCGGGGGGAGACCCAGTACTTC
TRBJ2-5	few	-	TRBV2	CASSRETQYF	TGTGCCAGCAGCCGGGAGACCCAGTACTTC
TRBJ1-4	few	TRBD1	TRBV6-4	CARKDRFNEKLFF	TGTGCCAGAAAGGACAGGTTTAATGAAAAACTGTTTTTT
TRBJ2-7	-	-	TRBV7-2	CASSQGQSSYEQYF	TGTGCCAGCAGCCAAGGACAGAGCTCCTACGAGCAGTACTTC
TRBJ2-7	-	-	TRBV15	CATSSSGRAFEQYF	TGTGCCACCAGCAGTTCCGGGAGAGCTTTTGAGCAGTACTTC
TRBJ2-7	few	TRBD2	TRBV4-1	CASSPGTSSYEQYF	TGCGCCAGCAGCCCGGGGACTAGCTCCTACGAGCAGTACTTC
TRBJ1-5	-	TRBD1	TRBV27	CASSPTGGNQPQHF	TGTGCCAGCAGTCCCACAGGGGGCAATCAGCCCCAGCATTTT
TRBJ2-7	-	-	TRBV18	CASSPGGIISYEQYF	TGTGCCAGCTCACCAGGTGGCATAATATCCTACGAGCAGTACTTC
TRBJ1-4	-	-	TRBV9	CASSVGEDEKLFF	TGTGCCAGCAGCGTAGGGGAGGATGAAAAACTGTTTTTT
TRBJ2-7	-	-	TRBV9	CASSPGFREQYF	TGTGCCAGCAGCCCCGGGTTTCGCGAGCAGTACTTC
TRBJ1-2	-	-	TRBV5-1	CASSLTGYGYTF	TGCGCCAGCAGCCTAACCGGCTATGGCTACACCTTC
TRBJ1-1	once	-	TRBV19	CASSIGDSRRAFF	TGTGCCAGTAGTATAGGCGACAGTCGACGAGCTTTCTTT
TRBJ2-1	-	TRBD2	TRBV10-2	CASGLAGGANEQFF	TGCGCCAGCGGTCTAGCGGGAGGTGCTAATGAGCAGTTCTTC
TRBJ2-1	once	-	TRBV7-3	CASSPGWGYNEQFF	TGTGCCAGCAGCCCCGGGTGGGGCTACAATGAGCAGTTCTTC
TRBJ1-5	few	-	TRBV2	CASSENGWSQHF	TGTGCCAGCAGTGAAAATGGGTGGTCCCAGCATTTT
TRBJ2-7	-	TRBD1	TRBV7-9	CASSLGTGVNEQYF	TGTGCCAGCAGCTTGGGGACAGGGGTAAACGAGCAGTACTTC
TRBJ2-1	-	TRBD1	TRBV6-6	CATTGDNEQFF	TGTGCCACCACAGGGGACAATGAGCAGTTCTTC
TRBJ1-4	once	-	TRBV2	CARSRATNEKLFF	TGTGCCAGATCGCGAGCAACTAATGAAAAACTGTTTTTT
TRBJ2-1	-	TRBD1	TRBV9	CASSLGQYNEQFF	TGTGCCAGCAGCTTGGGACAGTACAATGAGCAGTTCTTC
TRBJ1-5	-	-	TRBV2	CASSENGSNQPQHF	TGTGCCAGCAGTGAAAACGGGAGCAATCAGCCCCAGCATTTT
TRBJ2-7	-	-	TRBV25-1	CASSVPGDYEQYF	TGTGCCAGCAGTGTACCGGGGGACTACGAGCAGTACTTC
TRBJ2-1	-	-	TRBV7-7	CASSPEGYEVSYNEQFF	TGTGCTAGCAGCCCGGAGGGGTACGAGGTCTCCTACAATGAGCAGTTCTTC